This TCR beta chain was recorded in a study of identical twins. Broader study findings: The authors drew conclusions from cross-sectional statistical analysis rather than following the same donors. Analyses of zero insertions could, in part, be confounded by invariant MAIT and iNKT cells. Fewer insertions characterized abundant cord blood beta clonotypes, whereas memory repertoires showed none.

This clonotype came up a few times. Its antigen is currently unknown. Healthy Caucasian individuals made up all the donors. CDR3 length: 12 residues. Germline V CDR1 and CDR2: WSHSY, SAAADI. Trimming cost V 4 bases and J 4 bases, with 7 bases left between them. MiXCR, applied by TCRdb to the 5' RACE reads, yields one record per CDR3 protein. The table lists some 330,000 distinct CDR3 sequences, approximately 9.1% of them singletons. What was sequenced was naive T cells sorted from blood. The chain uses TRBV10-2 and TRBJ2-5; D perhaps matches TRBD2 (5 bases). The TCR comes from a woman between 45 and 60 years old in good health. The CDR3: CASSGTLETQYF. For the CDR3, the DNA is TGCGCCAGCAGTGGGACTTTAGAGACCCAGTACTTC.